One and the same sample provided the 23 T cell receptor beta chains below, sequenced in a study of blood T cell repertoires in COVID-19. TCRdb keeps only in-frame clones here, not all; method: immunoSEQ multiplex PCR. There are some 100,000 clones in the sample; approximately 86% occur only once, and about 6.5% lies in the top ten. The specimen sequenced was peripheral blood. The receptors were gathered from a woman aged 55-69 years with acute or convalescent COVID-19.

This chain joins TRBV14 and TRBJ1-2, with D perhaps TRBD1 (6 bases). The CDR3 extends over 13 amino acids. The germline gives CDR1 SGHDN, CDR2 FVKESK. The V end lost 5 bases, the J end lost 8 bases, and 15 bases lay between the germline ends. The CDR3 sequence: CASSKDSLGGYTF. The CDR3 coding sequence is TGTGCCAGCAGCAAGGACAGTCTGGGAGGCTACACCTTC.

The CDR3 protein is CASSFQGLVSTEAFF. The DNA for the CDR3 is TGTGCCAGCAGTTTTCAGGGGTTGGTCTCCACTGAAGCTTTCTTT. This chain links TRBV28 with TRBJ1-1, with D possibly TRBD1 on 6 matching bases. CDR1 and CDR2 (germline): MDHEN, SYDVKM. Trimming took 3 bases from V and 4 from J, leaving 15 bases between them. This CDR3 region has 15 residues.

This chain's CDR3 is CASSFPHREQFF. The CDR3 DNA is TGTGCCAGCAGCTTCCCCCACAGGGAGCAGTTCTTC. The V and J genes are TRBV7-9 and TRBJ2-1; D possibly corresponds to TRBD1 (5 bases). The V gene's germline CDR1 is SEHNR and CDR2 FQNEAQ (reference sequence). V was trimmed by 3 bases and J by 10 bases, leaving 10 bases between them. The CDR3 has 12 residues.

The V and J genes are TRBV5-1 and TRBJ1-1; unclear D gene. CDR3 size: 13 residues. V was trimmed by 10 bases and J by 6 bases, leaving 19 bases between them. Germline V CDR1 and CDR2: SGHRS, YFSETQ. CDR3 residues: CAPLGSGCPEAFF. The CDR3 bases are TGCGCCCCTCTTGGATCGGGATGCCCTGAAGCTTTCTTT.

The rearrangement uses TRBV6-5 and TRBJ2-7, with D perhaps TRBD2 (6 bases). V was clipped by 5 bases and J by 6 bases, with 17 bases between them. The V gene's germline CDR1 is MNHEY and CDR2 SVGAGI. This CDR3 has 14 amino acids. CDR3: CASSTGDSSFEQYF. The CDR3 DNA follows: TGTGCCAGCAGTACGGGGGACTCTTCTTTCGAGCAGTACTTC.

The gene calls are TRBV18 and TRBJ2-3; 7 nucleotides agree with TRBD2. With 3 bases clipped from V and 0 bases from J, the junction kept 6 bases outside the gene matches. The CDR3 runs 16 residues. Germline V gives CDR1 KGHSH, CDR2 LQKENI. The CDR3 DNA follows: TGTGCCAGCTCACCCCCGGGACTATCTAGCACAGATACGCAGTATTTT. Protein: CASSPPGLSSTDTQYF.

The chain has TRBV7-8 and TRBJ2-1; weak D call: TRBD2 (5 bases). V lost 1 base and J lost 0, with 13 bases in between. In germline, CDR1 is SGHVS, CDR2 FQNEAQ. The CDR3 consists of 17 residues. The chain's CDR3 is CASSLGGAASSYNEQFF. The CDR3 DNA sequence: TGTGCCAGCAGCTTAGGTGGAGCGGCCAGCTCCTACAATGAGCAGTTCTTC.

The rearrangement joins TRBV18 to TRBJ1-6; D perhaps matches TRBD1 (6 bases). This CDR3 is 15 amino acids long. Germline V gene lookup returns CDR1 KGHSH and CDR2 LQKENI. Deletions cut 2 bases from V and 13 bases from J, with 18 bases between. CDR3 amino acids: CASSPGTGKSSPLHF. The CDR3 nucleotides are TGTGCCAGCTCACCAGGAACAGGGAAATCTTCCCCCCTCCACTTT.

The V gene is TRBV5-1, the J gene TRBJ2-5; TRBD2 aligns across 10 bases. Trimming cost V 0 bases and J 9 bases; bases outside gene matches: 14. The CDR3 spans 17 residues. Germline assignment: CDR1 SGHRS and CDR2 YFSETQ. CDR3 nucleotides: TGCGCCAGCAGCTTGGACTCTAGCGGGAGAGTAAGAATGGCCCAGTACTTC. Translating gives CASSLDSSGRVRMAQYF.

This clone came up once. V and J are TRBV27 and TRBJ1-2; 7 nucleotides align to TRBD1. Germline loops: CDR1 MNHEY, CDR2 SMNVEV (reference sequence). The CDR3 loop spans 15 amino acids. The J segment lost 3 bases and the V segment lost 5 bases, leaving 9 bases of the junction unmatched. CDR3 region: CASSGGTASHYGYTF. DNA of the CDR3: TGTGCCAGCAGTGGGGGGACAGCGTCACACTATGGCTACACCTTC.

The J gene is TRBJ2-3, the V gene TRBV18, with a weak D call TRBD1 (6 bases). This CDR3 spans 16 amino acids. Trimming shortened V by 3 bases and J by 9 bases, and 22 bases separated the two germline ends. The germline gives CDR1 KGHSH, CDR2 LQKENI. CDR3 sequence: CASSPGTGQAYDTQYF. As DNA, the CDR3 is TGTGCCAGCTCACCCGGGACGGGACAAGCTTACGACACGCAGTATTTT.

The chain couples TRBV6-6 to TRBJ1-6; 8 bases agree with TRBD1. CDR3 length equals 17 residues. Trimming took 5 bases from V and 0 from J; bases not matched to a gene: 6. Germline assignment: CDR1 MNHNY and CDR2 SVGAGI (reference sequence). The CDR3 here is CASSRRDRSSYNSPLHF. CDR3 bases: TGTGCCAGCAGTCGCCGGGACAGGAGCTCCTATAATTCACCCCTCCACTTT.

This rearrangement joins TRBV9 to TRBJ1-5; D is undetermined. Trimming stripped 0 bases from V and 1 base from J, with 20 bases between. Germline loops: CDR1 SGDLS, CDR2 YYNGEE. The CDR3 loop spans 19 amino acids. CDR3 residues: CASSVGQRACNWSNQPQHF. The CDR3, as DNA: TGTGCCAGCAGCGTAGGGCAGAGGGCCTGCAATTGGAGCAATCAGCCCCAGCATTTT.

V is TRBV27 and J is TRBJ1-5; 9 bases map to TRBD1. V gave up 5 bases and J gave up 1 base; unmatched junction bases: 6. This CDR3 region has 16 residues. From germline, CDR1 is MNHEY and CDR2 SMNVEV (reference sequence). The CDR3 coding sequence is TGTGCCAGCAGTCTAAAACAGGGGGCAAGCAATCAGCCCCAGCATTTT. Its protein is CASSLKQGASNQPQHF.

This clone was recorded once. The chain is built from TRBV19 and TRBJ1-5; a weak D match, TRBD1 (6 bases). CDR1 is LNHDA, CDR2 SQIVND, per germline (reference sequence). The length of the CDR3 is 15 residues. V gave up 9 bases and J gave up 2 bases, with 17 bases separating them. The DNA of the CDR3 is TGTGCCAGCGTAGAAAGGGGGACACGCAATCAGCCCCAGCATTTT. As protein: CASVERGTRNQPQHF.

The chain recombines TRBV27 with TRBJ1-6; D not resolved. The germline CDR1 and CDR2 sequences are MNHEY and SMNVEV (reference sequence). The CDR3 spans 14 residues. V lost 5 bases and J 0 bases, leaving 5 bases between the germline ends. The DNA for the CDR3 is TGTGCCAGCAGTCCTTACTCCTATAATTCACCCCTCCACTTT. Translating gives CASSPYSYNSPLHF.

This clone was counted once. The chain couples TRBV5-3 to TRBJ2-4; 9 bases are shared with TRBD1. TRBV5-3 is placed among ORFs of uncertain function. V shed 4 bases, J shed 1 base, and the junction held 6 bases outside the gene matches. The CDR3 is 16 residues long. CDR3 sequence: CARSRGGQGAKNIQYF. The CDR3 nucleotides are TGTGCCAGAAGCCGGGGAGGACAGGGGGCCAAAAACATTCAGTACTTC.

The chain couples TRBV5-1 to TRBJ2-1; tentative D call: TRBD1 (6 bases). The CDR3 has 14 residues. Germline V gene data show CDR1 as SGHRS and CDR2 as YFSETQ. With 0 bases removed from V and 4 bases from J, the gap between germline ends came to 8 bases. For the CDR3, the DNA is TGCGCCAGCAGCTTGGGGACAGCATACAATGAGCAGTTCTTC. This sequence encodes CASSLGTAYNEQFF.

The rearrangement uses TRBV28 and TRBJ2-7; 7 bases line up with TRBD2. The CDR3 length is 15 residues. The junction had 6 bases not matched to a gene; V was cut back by 2 bases and J by 2 bases. Germline CDR1 MDHEN, CDR2 SYDVKM. Here the CDR3 reads CASSLGSGPPYEQYF. In DNA form, the CDR3 reads TGTGCCAGCAGTTTAGGTAGCGGGCCCCCCTACGAGCAGTACTTC. Looking up the rest from reference TRBV28 and TRBJ2-7 gives the full variable domain: DVKVTQSSRYLVKRTGEKVFLECVQDMDHENMFWYRQDPGLGLRLIYFSYDVKMKEKGDIPEGYSVSREKKERFSLILESASTNQTSMYLCASSLGSGPPYEQYFGPGTRLTVT.

In this sample, this clone turned up once. The gene calls are TRBV6-1 and TRBJ2-1; D perhaps matches TRBD1 (5 bases). Germline V lookup: CDR1 MNHNS, CDR2 SASEGT. The CDR3 is 16 residues long. V shed 4 bases and J shed 0 bases, with 13 bases lying between them. CDR3 nucleotides: TGTGCCAGCAGTGCAAAGGGGTTCAGCTCCTACAATGAGCAGTTCTTC. This sequence encodes CASSAKGFSSYNEQFF.

The gene calls are TRBV5-1 and TRBJ1-1, with a weak D call TRBD1 (6 bases). The V end was cut by 4 bases, the J end by 0 bases, with 10 bases between. From germline, CDR1 is SGHRS and CDR2 YFSETQ. This CDR3 has 14 residues. CDR3 loop: CASSQTGMNTEAFF. As DNA, the CDR3 is TGCGCCAGCAGCCAGACAGGCATGAACACTGAAGCTTTCTTT.

The genes are TRBV19 and TRBJ2-1, with 8 bases matching TRBD2. There are 16 residues in the CDR3. Trimming cost V 5 bases and J 0 bases; bases outside gene matches: 6. Looked up from germline, CDR1 is LNHDA and CDR2 is SQIVND (reference sequence). CDR3 residues: CASSAVTSGSYNEQFF. The CDR3 DNA reads as TGTGCCAGTAGTGCGGTAACTAGCGGCTCCTACAATGAGCAGTTCTTC.

CDR3 bases: TGTGCCAGCAGCTTGAACAGGGACTATGGCTACACCTTC. Translated, it gives CASSLNRDYGYTF. The chain uses TRBV5-5 and TRBJ1-2, with TRBD1 as a possible D gene (6 bases). The V and J ends lost 1 base and 3 bases respectively, with 7 bases between them. The CDR3 is 13 residues long. CDR1 is SGHKS, CDR2 YYEKEE, per germline (reference sequence). The complete variable domain, with remaining parts taken from reference TRBV5-5 and TRBJ1-2, reads DAGVTQSPTHLIKTRGQQVTLRCSPISGHKSVSWYQQVLGQGPQFIFQYYEKEERGRGNFPDRFSARQFPNYSSELNVNALLLGDSALYLCASSLNRDYGYTFGSGTRLTVV.